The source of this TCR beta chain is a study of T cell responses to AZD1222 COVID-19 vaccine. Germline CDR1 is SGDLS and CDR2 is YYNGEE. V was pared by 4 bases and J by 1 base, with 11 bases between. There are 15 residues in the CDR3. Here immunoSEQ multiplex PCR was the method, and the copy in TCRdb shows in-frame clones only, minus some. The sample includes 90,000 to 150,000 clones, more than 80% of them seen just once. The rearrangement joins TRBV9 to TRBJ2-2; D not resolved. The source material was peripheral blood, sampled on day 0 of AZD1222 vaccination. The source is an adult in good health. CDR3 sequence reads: CASSTDLLNTGELFF. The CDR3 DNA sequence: TGTGCCAGCAGCACGGACCTTCTGAACACCGGGGAGCTGTTTTTT.